This TCR beta chain was retrieved from a study of blood T cell repertoires in COVID-19. Study at large: Whether acute or convalescent, the COVID-19 samples came from the United States, Italy and Spain. Sources were T cells, B-cell-depleted T cells, or PBMCs; the material itself was cDNA or gDNA.

Losses at the gene ends were 6 bases for V and 4 bases for J; bases not matched to a gene: 7. This CDR3 has 14 residues. Germline CDR1 and CDR2: SGHTA and FQGNSA. Methods used by the authors: Amplification of reference gene primers provided the estimated nucleated cell counts. The method was immunoSEQ multiplex PCR; TCRdb's version includes in-frame clones alone and lacks a portion of them. V, J and clone size are taken as reported in that table, and D and trimming were inferred from the DNA itself. The sample consists of about 45,000 clones, under 95% of them appearing once. The sequence came from a man aged 65 to 79 with active COVID-19. The chain links TRBV7-2 to TRBJ2-5, with 8 bases aligning to TRBD1. Material: peripheral blood. In nucleotides, the CDR3 is TGTGCCAGCAGAGACAGGGGCCGCGGAGAGACCCAGTACTTC. This translates into CASRDRGRGETQYF.